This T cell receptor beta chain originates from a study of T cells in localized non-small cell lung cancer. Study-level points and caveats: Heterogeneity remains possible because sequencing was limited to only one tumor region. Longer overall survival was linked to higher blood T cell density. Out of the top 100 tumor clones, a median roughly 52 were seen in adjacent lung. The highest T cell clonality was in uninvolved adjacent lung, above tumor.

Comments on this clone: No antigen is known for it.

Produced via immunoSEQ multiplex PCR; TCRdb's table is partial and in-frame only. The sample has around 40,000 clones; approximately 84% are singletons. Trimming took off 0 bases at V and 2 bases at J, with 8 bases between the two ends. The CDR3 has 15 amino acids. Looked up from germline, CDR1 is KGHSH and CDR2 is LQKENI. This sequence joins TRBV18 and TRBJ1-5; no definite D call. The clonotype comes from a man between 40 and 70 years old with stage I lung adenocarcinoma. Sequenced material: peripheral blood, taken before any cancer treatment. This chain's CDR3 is CASSPPGEGNQPQHF. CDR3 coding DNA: TGTGCCAGCTCACCACCCGGGGAAGGCAATCAGCCCCAGCATTTT.